This TCR beta chain comes out of a study of HIV-infected patients and healthy controls. This CDR3 has 15 amino acids. V was pared by 5 bases and J by 6 bases, with 16 bases between. From germline, CDR1 is SGHDN and CDR2 FVKESK. All unsorted peripheral T cells were captured because whole blood was used without fractionation. Alpha and beta constant-region primers primed reverse transcription of about 470 ng RNA. Each of the alpha and beta chains got its own library through chain-specific third strand synthesis with indices. TCRdb analysed the 5' RACE reads with MiXCR anew, one entry per CDR3 protein. The sample yields 15,000 to 20,000 distinct CDR3 sequences, about 8.3% seen once. This clonotype was counted at least ten times.

The V and J genes are TRBV14 and TRBJ1-4; D gene uncertain. What was sequenced was blood. The receptor's source is an adult in good health. DNA for the CDR3: TGTGCCAGCAGCGTTCAGTGGGGTCGCGATGAAAAACTGTTTTTT. It is translated as CASSVQWGRDEKLFF.